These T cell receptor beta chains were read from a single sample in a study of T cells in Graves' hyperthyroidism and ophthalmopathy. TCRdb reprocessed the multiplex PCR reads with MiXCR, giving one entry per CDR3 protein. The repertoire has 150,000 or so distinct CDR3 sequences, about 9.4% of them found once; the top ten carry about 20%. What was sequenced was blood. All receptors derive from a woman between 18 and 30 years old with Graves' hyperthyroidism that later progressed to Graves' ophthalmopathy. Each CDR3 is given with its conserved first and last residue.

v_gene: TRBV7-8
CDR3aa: CASSLVGGAGDTQYF

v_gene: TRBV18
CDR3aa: CASSPGSNPYEQYF

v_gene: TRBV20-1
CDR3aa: CSASSAGAYEGQYF

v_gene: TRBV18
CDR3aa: CASSPPYRVRGYTF

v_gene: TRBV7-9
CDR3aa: CASSPQGTLNTEAFF

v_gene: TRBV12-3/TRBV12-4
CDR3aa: CASSDPGQGQETQYF

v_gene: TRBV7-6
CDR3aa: CASSTRQGSGYTF

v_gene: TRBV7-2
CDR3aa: CASSLALASGRHTQYF

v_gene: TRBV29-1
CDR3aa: CSVCPGTGAGANVLTF

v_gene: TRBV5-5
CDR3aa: CASSPQVTGNTEAFF

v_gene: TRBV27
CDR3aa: CASSLGLATSTDTQYF

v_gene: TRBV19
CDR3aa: CASSIAGSSYNEQFF

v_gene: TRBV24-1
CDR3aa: CATSDPVVGERGDTQYF

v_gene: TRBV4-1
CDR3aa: CASSRVQGARNTGELFF

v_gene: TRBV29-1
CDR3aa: CSVKQGAGNTIYF

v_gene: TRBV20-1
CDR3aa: CSARDLARPMNTEAFF

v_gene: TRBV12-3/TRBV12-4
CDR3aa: CASSLRGPSTEAFF

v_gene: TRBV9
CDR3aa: CASSVGYQETQYF

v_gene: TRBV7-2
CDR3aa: CASSFRDYFPDTQYF

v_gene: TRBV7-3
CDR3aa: CASSLTYRGGSGELFF

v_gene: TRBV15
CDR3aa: CATSRGLAASYNEQFF

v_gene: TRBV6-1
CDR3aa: CATSPSPGYTF

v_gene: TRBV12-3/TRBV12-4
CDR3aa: CASSLGGAIEKLFF

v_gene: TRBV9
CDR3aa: CASSPRDRYYEQYF

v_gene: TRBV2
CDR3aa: CASTIARDSPLHF

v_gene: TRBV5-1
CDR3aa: CASAGTGGSSPLHF

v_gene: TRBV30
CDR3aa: CAWSYRSGYNEQFF

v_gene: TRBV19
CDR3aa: CASTQEGTGASYGYTF

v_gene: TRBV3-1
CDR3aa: CASSPRDNSPLHF

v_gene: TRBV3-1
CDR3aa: CASSQIGEKLFF

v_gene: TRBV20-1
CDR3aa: CSARDFLAESTYEQYF

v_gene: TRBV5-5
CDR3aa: CASSLYYVTRRSYEQYF

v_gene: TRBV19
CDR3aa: CASSFRGSTTGGRTEAFF

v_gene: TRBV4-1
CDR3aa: CASSGRGTQYF

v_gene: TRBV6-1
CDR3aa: CASSESGGNGYGYTF

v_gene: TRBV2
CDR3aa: CASSEGVGTNQPQHF

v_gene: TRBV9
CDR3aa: CASSPRDINRNYGYTF

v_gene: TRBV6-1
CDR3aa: CASSEASWTGARETQYF

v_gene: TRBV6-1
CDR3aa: CASRGVGNTEAFF

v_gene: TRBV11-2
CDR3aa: CASSSTGGAGLETQYF

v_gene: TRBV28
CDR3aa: CASSRTHTNTGELFF

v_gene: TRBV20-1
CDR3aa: CSARDRQGTLYRETQYF

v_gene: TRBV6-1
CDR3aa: CASSSGTGAADTQYF

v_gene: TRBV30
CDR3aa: CAWRRTGNSEQYF

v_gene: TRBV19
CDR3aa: CASSIRWVVAETQYF

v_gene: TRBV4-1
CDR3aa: CASSQEGPSSYEQYF

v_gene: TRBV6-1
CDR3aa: CASRRDSYSNQPQHF

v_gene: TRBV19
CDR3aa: CASSELRDSTDTQYF

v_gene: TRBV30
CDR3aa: CAWIYSGGYGYTF

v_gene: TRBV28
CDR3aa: CASSKTSGGARRSDTQYF

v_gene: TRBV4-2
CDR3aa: CASSPAGGRSDTQYF

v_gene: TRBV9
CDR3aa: CASSVDPGGKSPLHF

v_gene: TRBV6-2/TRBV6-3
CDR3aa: CASSYDFGTGENQPQHF

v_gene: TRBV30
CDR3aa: CAWSPGLALYEQYF

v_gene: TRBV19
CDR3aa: CASSWTGSQETQYF

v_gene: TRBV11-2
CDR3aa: CASSFRTGNTEAFF

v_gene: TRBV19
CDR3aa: CASNPGTGNSYEQYF

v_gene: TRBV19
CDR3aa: CASLGGASQLGLFF

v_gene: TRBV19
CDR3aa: CASSSGKTQPQHF